The 6 T cell receptor beta chains listed next were all sequenced from one sample in a study of technical replicates of blood from a few donors. This table comes from immunoSEQ multiplex PCR, and its TCRdb copy is limited to in-frame clones, with some not included. Of roughly 48,000 clones listed, roughly 90% were seen once; the top ten hold under 4%. The specimen sequenced was PBMCs. The origin of the receptors is a human donor in good health. Some clones in this sample may be carry-over from other donors' samples.

The rearrangement joins TRBV5-8 to TRBJ2-7; the D gene is possibly TRBD2 (5 bases). The V gene lost 1 base and the J gene lost 0 bases, with 8 bases spanning the gap. CDR1 is SGHTS, CDR2 YDEGEE, per germline. The CDR3 totals 14 residues. The CDR3 DNA follows: TGTGCCAGCAGCTTGAGGGAGTCCTCCTACGAGCAGTACTTC. Translated: CASSLRESSYEQYF.

The chain uses TRBV4-1 and TRBJ1-1; 8 nucleotides agree with TRBD1. The trim removed 4 bases at V and 4 bases at J, leaving 8 bases unmatched. The CDR3 is made up of 15 amino acids. Germline-derived CDR1 and CDR2 are MGHRA and YSYEKL. The CDR3 reads CASSRGDRGTTEAFF. In DNA, the CDR3 is TGCGCCAGCAGCCGGGGAGACAGGGGCACCACTGAAGCTTTCTTT.

The CDR3 is CASSQVRQGNYGYTF. DNA for the CDR3: TGCGCCAGCAGCCAAGTTCGGCAGGGAAACTATGGCTACACCTTC. The rearrangement uses TRBV4-3 and TRBJ1-2, with a tentative D call TRBD1 (5 bases). Germline CDR1 and CDR2: LGHNA and YSLEER. Between the trimmed V and J ends, which lost 1 base and 2 bases, there was a span of 11 bases. The CDR3 extends over 15 amino acids.

The genes are TRBV5-4 and TRBJ1-6; 9 bases map to TRBD1. V lost 4 bases and J lost 6; bases outside the gene matches: 8. Per germline, CDR1 SGHNT and CDR2 YYREEE (reference sequence). The CDR3 length is 16 residues. In DNA form, the CDR3 reads TGTGCCAGCAGCGCGAAACAGGGGGCTGGTAATTCACCCCTCCACTTT. Protein product: CASSAKQGAGNSPLHF.

The rearrangement joins TRBV23-1 to TRBJ2-5, with D perhaps matching TRBD2 (5 bases). TRBV23-1 is filed as an ORF, its function uncertain. The CDR3 totals 14 residues. Between the trimmed V and J ends, which lost 4 bases and 2 bases, there was a span of 11 bases. The CDR3 is CASSRTLGQETQYF. The DNA of the CDR3 is TGCGCCAGCAGTCGGACTCTAGGGCAAGAGACCCAGTACTTC.

This clone has just a few counts. The genes are TRBV7-2 and TRBJ2-7; D perhaps matches TRBD2 (6 bases). From germline, CDR1 is SGHTA and CDR2 FQGNSA. This CDR3 is built from 14 residues. V was shortened by 4 bases and J by 3 bases, with 13 bases between the two germline ends. CDR3 region: CASSYSAGDYEQYF. The CDR3 DNA is TGTGCCAGCAGCTACTCAGCGGGCGACTACGAGCAGTACTTC.